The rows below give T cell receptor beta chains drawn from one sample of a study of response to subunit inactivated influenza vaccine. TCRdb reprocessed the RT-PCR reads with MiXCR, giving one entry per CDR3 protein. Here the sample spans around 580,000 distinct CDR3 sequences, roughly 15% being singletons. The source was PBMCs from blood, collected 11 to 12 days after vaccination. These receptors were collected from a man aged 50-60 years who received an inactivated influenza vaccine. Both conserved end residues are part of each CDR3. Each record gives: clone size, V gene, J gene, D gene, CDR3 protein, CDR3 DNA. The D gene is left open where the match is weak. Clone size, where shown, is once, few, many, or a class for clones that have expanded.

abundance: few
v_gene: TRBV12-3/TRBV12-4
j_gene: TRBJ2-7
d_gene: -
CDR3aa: CASSTRVYYEQYF
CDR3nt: TGTGCCAGCAGTACCAGGGTTTACTACGAGCAGTACTTC

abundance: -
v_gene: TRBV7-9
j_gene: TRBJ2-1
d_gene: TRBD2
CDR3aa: CASSSYSGSGYEQFF
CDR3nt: TGTGCCAGCAGCTCATATAGCGGGAGCGGTTATGAGCAGTTCTTC

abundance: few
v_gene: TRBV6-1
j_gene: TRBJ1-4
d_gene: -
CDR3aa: CASRPRTATNEKLFF
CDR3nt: TGTGCCAGCAGACCTCGGACAGCCACTAATGAAAAACTGTTTTTT

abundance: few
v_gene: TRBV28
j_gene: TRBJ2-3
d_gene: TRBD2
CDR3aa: CASSSSGLAATDTQYF
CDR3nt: TGTGCCAGCAGTTCCTCGGGACTAGCGGCCACAGATACGCAGTATTTT

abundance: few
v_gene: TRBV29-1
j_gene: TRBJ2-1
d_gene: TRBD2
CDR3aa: CRLSGGSYNEQFF
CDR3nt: TGCAGATTAAGCGGGGGCTCCTACAATGAGCAGTTCTTC

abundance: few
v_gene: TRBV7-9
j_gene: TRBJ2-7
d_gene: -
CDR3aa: CASSLARITSYEQYF
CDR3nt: TGTGCCAGCAGCTTAGCACGGATCACCTCCTACGAGCAGTACTTC

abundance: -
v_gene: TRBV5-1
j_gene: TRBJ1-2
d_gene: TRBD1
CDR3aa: CASSFNRGANYGYTF
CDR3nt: TGCGCCAGCAGCTTCAACAGGGGAGCTAACTATGGCTACACCTTC

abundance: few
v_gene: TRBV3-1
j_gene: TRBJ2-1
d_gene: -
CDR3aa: CASSQDAGSYNEQFF
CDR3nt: TGTGCCAGCAGCCAAGATGCCGGGTCTTACAATGAGCAGTTCTTC

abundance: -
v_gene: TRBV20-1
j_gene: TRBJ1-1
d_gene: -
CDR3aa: CSARVIIPNTEAFF
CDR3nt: TGCAGTGCTAGAGTTATAATCCCGAACACTGAAGCTTTCTTT

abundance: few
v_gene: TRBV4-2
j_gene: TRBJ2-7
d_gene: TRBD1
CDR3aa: CASSQAAGTGGYEQYF
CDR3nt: TGTGCCAGCAGCCAGGCTGCAGGGACAGGGGGCTACGAGCAGTACTTC

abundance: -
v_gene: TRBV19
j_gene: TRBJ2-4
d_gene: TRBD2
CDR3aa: CASSIPSGGYSNIQYF
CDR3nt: TGTGCCAGTAGTATTCCGAGCGGGGGTTATTCAAACATTCAGTACTTC

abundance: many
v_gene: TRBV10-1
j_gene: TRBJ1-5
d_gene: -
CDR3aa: CASNDRINQPQHF
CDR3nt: TGCGCCAGCAACGACAGGATTAATCAGCCCCAGCATTTT

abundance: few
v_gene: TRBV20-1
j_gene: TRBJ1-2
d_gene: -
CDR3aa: CSARDGTYGYTF
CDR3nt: TGCAGTGCTAGAGATGGTACCTATGGCTACACCTTC

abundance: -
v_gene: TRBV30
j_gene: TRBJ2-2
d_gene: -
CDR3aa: CAWRAKGGNGELFF
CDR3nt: TGTGCCTGGAGGGCGAAGGGGGGTAACGGGGAGCTGTTTTTT

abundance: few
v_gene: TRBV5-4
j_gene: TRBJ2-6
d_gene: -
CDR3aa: CASSQLGISGANVLTF
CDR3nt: TGTGCCAGCAGCCAGCTTGGGATCTCTGGGGCCAACGTCCTGACTTTC

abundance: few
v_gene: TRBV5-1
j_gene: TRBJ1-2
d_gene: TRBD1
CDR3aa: CASSLAGTGGAGYTF
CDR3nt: TGCGCCAGCAGCTTGGCCGGGACAGGCGGTGCTGGCTACACCTTC

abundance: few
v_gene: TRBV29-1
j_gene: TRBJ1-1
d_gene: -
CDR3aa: CSVEGARRNTEAFF
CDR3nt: TGCAGCGTTGAGGGGGCCAGACGAAACACTGAAGCTTTCTTT

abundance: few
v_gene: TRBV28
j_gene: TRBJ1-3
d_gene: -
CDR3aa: CASSLGTDSGNTIYF
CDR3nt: TGTGCCAGCAGCCTCGGGACGGACTCTGGAAACACCATATATTTT

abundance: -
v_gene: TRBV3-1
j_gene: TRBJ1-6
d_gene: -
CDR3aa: CASSLRRGYNSPLHF
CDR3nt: TGTGCCAGCAGCCTGAGACGGGGCTATAATTCACCCCTCCACTTT

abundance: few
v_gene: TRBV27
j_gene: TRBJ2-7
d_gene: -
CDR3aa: CASSFQGLPYEQYF
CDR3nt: TGTGCCAGCAGTTTCCAGGGTCTCCCCTACGAGCAGTACTTC

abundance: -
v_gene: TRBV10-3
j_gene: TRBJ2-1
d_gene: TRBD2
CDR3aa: CAISPASGWSYNEQFF
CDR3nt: TGTGCCATCAGCCCCGCTAGCGGGTGGTCCTACAATGAGCAGTTCTTC

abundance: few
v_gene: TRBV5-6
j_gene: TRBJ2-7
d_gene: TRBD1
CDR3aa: CASSLRDRSYEQYF
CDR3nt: TGTGCCAGCAGCCTAAGGGACAGATCCTACGAGCAGTACTTC

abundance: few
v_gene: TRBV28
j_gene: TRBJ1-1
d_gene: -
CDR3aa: CASSLFPARDEAFF
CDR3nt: TGTGCCAGCAGTTTGTTTCCAGCGAGGGACGAAGCTTTCTTT

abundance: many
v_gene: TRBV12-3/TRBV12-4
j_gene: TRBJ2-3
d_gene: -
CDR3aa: CASSPLRADTQYF
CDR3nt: TGTGCCAGCAGCCCACTTCGAGCGGATACGCAGTATTTT

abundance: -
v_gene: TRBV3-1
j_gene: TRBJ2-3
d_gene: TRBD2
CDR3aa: CASSQEASGTGDTQYF
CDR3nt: TGTGCCAGCAGCCAAGAAGCTAGCGGAACCGGAGATACGCAGTATTTT

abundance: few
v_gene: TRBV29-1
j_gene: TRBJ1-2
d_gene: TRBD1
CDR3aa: CSVTGQGARGYTF
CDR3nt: TGCAGCGTTACGGGACAGGGGGCAAGGGGCTACACCTTC

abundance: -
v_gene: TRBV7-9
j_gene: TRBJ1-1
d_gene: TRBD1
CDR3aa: CASSLGTGVNTEAFF
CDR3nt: TGTGCCAGCAGCTTGGGGACAGGAGTGAACACTGAAGCTTTCTTT

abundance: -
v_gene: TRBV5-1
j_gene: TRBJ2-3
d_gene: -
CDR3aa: CASSSASDTDTQYF
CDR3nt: TGCGCCAGCAGCTCGGCGTCAGACACAGATACGCAGTATTTT

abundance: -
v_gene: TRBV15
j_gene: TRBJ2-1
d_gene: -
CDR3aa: CATSRDLGGRNEQFF
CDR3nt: TGTGCCACCAGCAGAGATCTAGGGGGGCGTAATGAGCAGTTCTTC

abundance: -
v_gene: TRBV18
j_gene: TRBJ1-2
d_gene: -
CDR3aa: CASSLGTNQNYGYTF
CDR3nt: TGTGCCAGCTCACTCGGGACAAACCAAAACTATGGCTACACCTTC

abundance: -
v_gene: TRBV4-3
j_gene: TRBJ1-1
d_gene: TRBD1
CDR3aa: CASSPGTGFTEAFF
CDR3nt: TGCGCCAGCAGCCCCGGGACAGGGTTCACTGAAGCTTTCTTT

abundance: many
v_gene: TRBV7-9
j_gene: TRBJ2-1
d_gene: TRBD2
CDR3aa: CASSLSSGRRIEQFF
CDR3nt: TGTGCCAGCAGCTTATCTAGCGGGAGGAGGATTGAGCAGTTCTTC

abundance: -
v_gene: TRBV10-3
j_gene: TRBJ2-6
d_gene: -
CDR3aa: CAISDAGANVLTF
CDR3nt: TGTGCCATCAGTGATGCTGGGGCCAACGTCCTGACTTTC

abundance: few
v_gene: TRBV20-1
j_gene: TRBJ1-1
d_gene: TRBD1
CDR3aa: CSARGTGDTNTEAFF
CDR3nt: TGCAGTGCTAGGGGGACAGGGGATACGAACACTGAAGCTTTCTTT

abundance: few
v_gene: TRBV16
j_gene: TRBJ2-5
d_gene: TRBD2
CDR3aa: CASSQLSSGETQYF
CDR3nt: TGTGCCAGCAGCCAATTATCTAGCGGGGAGACCCAGTACTTC

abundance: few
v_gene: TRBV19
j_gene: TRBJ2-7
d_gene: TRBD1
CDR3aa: CASQSNLGTGGATYEQYF
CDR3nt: TGTGCCAGTCAGTCAAACCTCGGGACAGGGGGAGCAACCTACGAGCAGTACTTC

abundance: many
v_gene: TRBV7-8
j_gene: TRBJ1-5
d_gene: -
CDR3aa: CASSPLVSNQPQHF
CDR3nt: TGTGCCAGCAGCCCCCTAGTCAGCAATCAGCCCCAGCATTTT

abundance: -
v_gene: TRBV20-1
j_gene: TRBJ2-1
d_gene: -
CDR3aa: CSARDHLGEQFF
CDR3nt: TGCAGTGCTAGAGATCACCTTGGTGAGCAGTTCTTC

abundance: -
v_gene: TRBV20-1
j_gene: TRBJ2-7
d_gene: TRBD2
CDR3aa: CSASRTSGRVGEQYF
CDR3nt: TGCAGTGCTAGTAGGACTAGCGGGAGGGTTGGGGAGCAGTACTTC

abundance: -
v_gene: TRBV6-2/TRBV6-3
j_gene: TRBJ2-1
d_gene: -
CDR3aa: CASSYWLINEQFF
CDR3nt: TGTGCCAGCAGTTACTGGCTGATCAATGAGCAGTTCTTC

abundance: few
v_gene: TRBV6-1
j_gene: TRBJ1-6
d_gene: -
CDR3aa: CASSPRDTYNSPLHF
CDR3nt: TGTGCCAGCAGCCCCCGGGACACATATAATTCACCCCTCCACTTT

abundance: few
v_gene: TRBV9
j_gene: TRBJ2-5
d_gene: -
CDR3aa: CASSPRPGETQYF
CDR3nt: TGTGCCAGCAGCCCCAGACCCGGGGAGACCCAGTACTTC

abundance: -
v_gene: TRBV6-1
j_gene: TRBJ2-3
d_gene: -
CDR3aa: CASSRIWTAGSFRTDTQYF
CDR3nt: TGTGCCAGCAGTCGCATATGGACAGCCGGGAGCTTCAGAACAGATACGCAGTATTTT

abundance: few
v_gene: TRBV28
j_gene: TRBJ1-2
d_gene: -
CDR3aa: CASSFSGSGYTF
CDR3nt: TGTGCCAGCAGTTTTTCAGGGTCTGGCTACACCTTC

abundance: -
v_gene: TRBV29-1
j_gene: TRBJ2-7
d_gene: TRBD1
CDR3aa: CSVQGAGYEQYF
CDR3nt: TGCAGCGTCCAGGGGGCAGGGTACGAGCAGTACTTC

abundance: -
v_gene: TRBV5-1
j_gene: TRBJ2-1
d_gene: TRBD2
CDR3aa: CASSLAERGSNEQFF
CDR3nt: TGCGCCAGCAGCTTGGCCGAGCGGGGGTCCAATGAGCAGTTCTTC

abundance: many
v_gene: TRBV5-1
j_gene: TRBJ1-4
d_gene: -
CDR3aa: CASSLAPPGANEKLFF
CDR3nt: TGCGCCAGCAGCTTGGCGCCCCCTGGGGCTAATGAAAAACTGTTTTTT

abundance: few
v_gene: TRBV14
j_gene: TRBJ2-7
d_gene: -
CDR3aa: CASSQDGETHYEQYF
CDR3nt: TGTGCCAGCAGCCAAGATGGGGAGACACACTACGAGCAGTACTTC

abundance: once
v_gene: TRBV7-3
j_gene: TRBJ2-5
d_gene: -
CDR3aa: CASSLTGAATQYF
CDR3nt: TGTGCCAGCAGCTTAACAGGGGCGGCGACCCAGTACTTC

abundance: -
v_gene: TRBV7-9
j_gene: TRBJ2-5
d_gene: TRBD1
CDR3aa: CASSLRQGNQETQYF
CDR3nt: TGTGCCAGCAGCTTGAGACAGGGTAACCAAGAGACCCAGTACTTC

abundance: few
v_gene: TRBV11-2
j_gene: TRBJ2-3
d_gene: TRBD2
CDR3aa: CASSLGRVAGIMTDTQYF
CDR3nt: TGTGCCAGCAGCTTAGGGAGAGTAGCGGGAATTATGACAGATACGCAGTATTTT

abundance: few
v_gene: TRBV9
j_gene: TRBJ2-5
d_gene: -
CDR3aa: CASTKSHLYQETQYF
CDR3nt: TGTGCCAGCACCAAATCCCACCTGTACCAAGAGACCCAGTACTTC